The 3 T cell receptor beta chains presented below share a single source sample, sequenced in a study of CD8+CD57+ T cells in acquired aplastic anemia. Genomic DNA acted as the template from which TCR beta VDJ combination and CDR3 sequence profiling were carried out. TCRdb fed the reads into MiXCR, producing one record per CDR3 protein. The sample lists hundreds of thousands of distinct CDR3 sequences, 25% to 40% occurring once. Before being chosen for sequencing, patients had shown CD8+CD57+ cell expansion by flow cytometry. The specimen sequenced was sorted CD4+, CD8+, or CD8+CD57+ T cells (not recorded which) from PBMCs. The receptors come from a human donor with aplastic anemia.

V is TRBV20-1 and J is TRBJ2-1; TRBD2 agrees at 16 bases. CDR1 and CDR2 (germline): DFQATT, SNEGSKA (reference sequence). V was pared by 6 bases and J by 9 bases, with 11 bases of the junction left unmatched. This CDR3 has 16 residues. The CDR3: CSAGGGTSGRAAEQFF. The CDR3 DNA follows: TGCAGTGCCGGCGGGGGGACTAGCGGGAGGGCCGCTGAGCAGTTCTTC.

This clonotype showed up many times. The chain employs TRBV2 and TRBJ1-1; D is possibly TRBD1 (5 bases). CDR3 length: 14 amino acids. Per germline, CDR1 SNHLY and CDR2 FYNNEI. V was shortened by 6 bases and J by 3 bases, with 14 bases between the two germline ends. The CDR3 DNA sequence: TGTGCCAGCAGCGAGAGACAGTTCTACACTGAAGCTTTCTTT. Its translation: CASSERQFYTEAFF.

This clonotype showed up just a few times. The rearrangement uses TRBV19 and TRBJ2-1; 9 nucleotides line up with TRBD2. Per the germline V gene, CDR1 is LNHDA and CDR2 is SQIVND (reference sequence). The CDR3 is made up of 15 amino acids. Germline trimming cut 9 bases from V and 9 bases from J; bases unmatched to any gene: 15. Here the CDR3 reads CASKGPSGIVAEQFF. The CDR3 DNA sequence: TGTGCCAGCAAGGGGCCTAGCGGGATTGTTGCTGAGCAGTTCTTC.